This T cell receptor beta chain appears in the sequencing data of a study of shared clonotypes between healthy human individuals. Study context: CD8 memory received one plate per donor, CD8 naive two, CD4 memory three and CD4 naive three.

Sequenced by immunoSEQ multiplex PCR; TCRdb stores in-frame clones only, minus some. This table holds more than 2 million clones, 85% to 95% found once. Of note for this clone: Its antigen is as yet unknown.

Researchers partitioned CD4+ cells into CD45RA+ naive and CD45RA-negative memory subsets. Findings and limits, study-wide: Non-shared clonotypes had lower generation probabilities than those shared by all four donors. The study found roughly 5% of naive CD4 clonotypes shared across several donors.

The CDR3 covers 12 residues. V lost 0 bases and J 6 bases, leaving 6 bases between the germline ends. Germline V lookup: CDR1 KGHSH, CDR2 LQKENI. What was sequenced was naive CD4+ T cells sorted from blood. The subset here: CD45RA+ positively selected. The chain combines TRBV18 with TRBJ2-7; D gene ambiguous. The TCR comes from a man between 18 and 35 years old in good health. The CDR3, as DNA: TGTGCCAGCTCACCACCGGTCGGCGAGCAGTACTTC. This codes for CASSPPVGEQYF.